One sample yielded the 28 T cell receptor beta chains listed below, sequenced in a study of T cell responses to AZD1222 COVID-19 vaccine. Libraries were prepared by immunoSEQ multiplex PCR; TCRdb keeps only in-frame clonotypes and omits some of them. This repertoire shows roughly 120,000 clones, 81% found once; its top ten account for about 4.5%. Here the sequenced sample was peripheral blood, taken on day 0 of AZD1222 vaccination. These receptors were obtained from an adult in good health.

V gene TRBV4-3 combines with J gene TRBJ1-1; D unresolved. Germline V CDR1 and CDR2: LGHNA, YSLEER. V was shortened by 0 bases and J by 3 bases, with 8 bases between the two germline ends. The CDR3 loop spans 14 amino acids. The CDR3 DNA follows: TGCGCCAGCAGCCAAGATCGGGCCTACACTGAAGCTTTCTTT. Protein product: CASSQDRAYTEAFF.

The chain links TRBV12-3 or TRBV12-4 to TRBJ1-1; D might be TRBD1 (5 bases). The CDR3 length is 13 residues. The V end lost 5 bases, the J end lost 4 bases, and 11 bases lay between the germline ends. This CDR3 reads CASSGGRGTEAFF. The CDR3 bases are TGTGCCAGCAGTGGGGGGAGGGGCACTGAAGCTTTCTTT.

This chain connects TRBV6-5 to TRBJ2-1; 11 nucleotides agree with TRBD2. CDR1 and CDR2 from the germline V gene are MNHEY and SVGAGI. The V gene end was trimmed by 5 bases and the J gene end by 4 bases; junction bases not matched to a gene: 4. This CDR3 contains 15 residues. CDR3 region: CASSPGTSGYNEQFF. The CDR3 DNA is TGTGCCAGCAGTCCAGGGACTAGCGGTTACAATGAGCAGTTCTTC.

As regards this clone: This CDR3 is also generated by other DNA sequences in the sample. The rearrangement joins TRBV7-9 to TRBJ1-1, with D tentatively TRBD1 (5 bases). Germline lookup yields CDR1 SEHNR and CDR2 FQNEAQ (reference sequence). Trimming removed 5 bases at V and 3 bases at J, with 7 bases between. This CDR3 comprises 12 residues. CDR3 nucleotides: TGTGCCAGCAGCCAGACAGACACTGAAGCTTTCTTT. Residues: CASSQTDTEAFF.

The chain links TRBV5-5 to TRBJ1-1; D gene uncertain. This CDR3 comprises 15 residues. The V gene lost 0 bases and the J gene lost 1 base, with 10 bases spanning the gap. CDR1 and CDR2 (germline): SGHKS, YYEKEE (reference sequence). As DNA, the CDR3 is TGTGCCAGCAGCTTGGCTCCGGGAAGGAACACTGAAGCTTTCTTT. Amino acids: CASSLAPGRNTEAFF.

This rearrangement joins TRBV19 to TRBJ2-5; 10 bases are shared with TRBD2. Unmatched junction bases numbered 12, after V lost 3 bases and J lost 5 bases. Germline CDR1 and CDR2: LNHDA and SQIVND (reference sequence). The CDR3 spans 17 residues. The CDR3 region has the DNA TGTGCCAGTAGTATGATCGGACTAGCGGCTATAGGGGAGACCCAGTACTTC. Its protein is CASSMIGLAAIGETQYF.

This chain connects TRBV5-1 to TRBJ2-3, with 8 bases matching TRBD2. Looked up from germline, CDR1 is SGHRS and CDR2 is YFSETQ. Trimming removed 0 bases from V and 3 bases from J; junction bases left unmatched: 9. This CDR3 is built from 17 residues. In DNA form, the CDR3 reads TGCGCCAGCAGCTTGGCCTCTGGCGCGGGGGGTACAGATACGCAGTATTTT. Translation: CASSLASGAGGTDTQYF. The variable domain in full, with the rest retrieved from reference TRBV5-1 and TRBJ2-3, is KAGVTQTPRYLIKTRGQQVTLSCSPISGHRSVSWYQQTPGQGLQFLFEYFSETQRNKGNFPGRFSGRQFSNSRSEMNVSTLELGDSALYLCASSLASGAGGTDTQYFGPGTRLTVL.

This clone appeared once. V and J are TRBV28 and TRBJ1-1, with 7 bases aligning to TRBD1. Germline trimming cut 4 bases from V and 5 bases from J; bases unmatched to any gene: 7. CDR3 length: 14 amino acids. Germline lookup yields CDR1 MDHEN and CDR2 SYDVKM. CDR3 nucleotide sequence: TGTGCCAGCAGTTCCCCAGGGGGGAGAACTGAAGCTTTCTTT. The encoded protein is CASSSPGGRTEAFF.

The chain is built from TRBV6-5 and TRBJ2-6; TRBD1 might be the D (5 bases). Germline CDR1 MNHEY, CDR2 SVGAGI. The V gene lost 6 bases and the J gene lost 4 bases, with 13 bases spanning the gap. The CDR3 runs to 15 residues. The CDR3 DNA is TGTGCCAGCAGCACTTCAGGGTTCGGGGCCAACGTCCTGACTTTC. It specifies CASSTSGFGANVLTF.

The genes are TRBV10-3 and TRBJ2-2; 10 bases map to TRBD2. Trimming removed 11 bases from V and 8 bases from J; junction bases left unmatched: 14. Per germline, CDR1 ENHRY and CDR2 SYGVKD. This CDR3 has 15 amino acids. CDR3 nucleotides: TGTGCCTCTGGGGCTAGCGGGAGATTAACAGGGGAGCTGTTTTTT. It specifies CASGASGRLTGELFF.

This chain links TRBV28 with TRBJ1-5; 7 positions agree with TRBD1. Germline V gives CDR1 MDHEN, CDR2 SYDVKM. J lost 7 bases, V lost 6 bases, and 9 bases had no gene match. There are 14 residues in the CDR3. The CDR3 here is CASRPGGVGQPQHF. The CDR3 DNA follows: TGTGCCAGCAGACCAGGGGGGGTAGGACAGCCCCAGCATTTT.

This chain uses TRBV7-2 with TRBJ2-3, with D unresolved. Deletions cut 4 bases from V and 0 bases from J, with 11 bases between. The CDR3 is 15 residues long. Germline V gene lookup returns CDR1 SGHTA and CDR2 FQGNSA. CDR3 sequence: CASSYRRSSTDTQYF. The CDR3 DNA sequence: TGTGCCAGCAGCTATCGACGGTCTAGCACAGATACGCAGTATTTT.

The chain employs TRBV4-3 and TRBJ2-7, with 8 bases identical to TRBD1. Trimming at V came to 0 bases and at J to 0 bases, leaving 7 bases not matched to a gene. Germline values: CDR1 LGHNA, CDR2 YSLEER. The length of the CDR3 is 17 residues. In DNA form, the CDR3 reads TGCGCCAGCAGCCAAGATCATGGCAGGGGGCTCTCCTACGAGCAGTACTTC. This codes for CASSQDHGRGLSYEQYF.

This clone was seen more than once but under ten times. The V and J genes are TRBV6-2 or TRBV6-3 and TRBJ1-5; perhaps TRBD1 as D (5 bases). CDR1 is MNHEY, CDR2 SVGEGT, per germline. The CDR3 runs to 17 residues. The V gene lost 2 bases and the J gene lost 2 bases, with 16 bases spanning the gap. In nucleotides, the CDR3 is TGTGCCAGCAGTTACCAGGGATGGAAGGGGCGCAATCAGCCCCAGCATTTT. Translating gives CASSYQGWKGRNQPQHF.

The chain carries TRBV4-1 and TRBJ1-1; 8 bases match TRBD1. After removal of 1 base from V and 2 bases from J, the junction contained 6 bases not matched to a gene. Germline loops: CDR1 MGHRA, CDR2 YSYEKL. The CDR3 consists of 16 residues. CDR3 protein: CASSQGIRGRNTEAFF. As DNA, the CDR3 is TGCGCCAGCAGCCAAGGGATCAGGGGGCGCAACACTGAAGCTTTCTTT.

This clone was picked up one time. The genes are TRBV18 and TRBJ2-5, with no clear D. Trimming took off 0 bases at V and 2 bases at J, with 7 bases between the two ends. Germline V gene lookup returns CDR1 KGHSH and CDR2 LQKENI. There are 14 residues in the CDR3. In DNA, the CDR3 is TGTGCCAGCTCACCACCCGGCATACAAGAGACCCAGTACTTC. Amino acid sequence: CASSPPGIQETQYF.

The V gene is TRBV5-1, the J gene TRBJ1-1; D is ambiguous. This CDR3 is built from 14 residues. Germline CDR1 reads SGHRS; CDR2 reads YFSETQ. Trimming took off 4 bases at V and 1 base at J, with 11 bases between the two ends. This CDR3 reads CASSLEAANTEAFF. The CDR3 nucleotides read TGCGCCAGCAGCCTGGAGGCAGCGAACACTGAAGCTTTCTTT.

This chain connects TRBV5-1 to TRBJ1-6; no firm D call. CDR1 SGHRS and CDR2 YFSETQ come from the germline V gene. CDR3 length: 13 amino acids. V shed 0 bases and J shed 10 bases, with 8 bases lying between them. Written as DNA, the CDR3 is TGCGCCAGCAGCTTGGGAAGAGGGTCACCCCTCCACTTT. Protein sequence: CASSLGRGSPLHF. The full variable domain, with the rest looked up from reference TRBV5-1 and TRBJ1-6, is KAGVTQTPRYLIKTRGQQVTLSCSPISGHRSVSWYQQTPGQGLQFLFEYFSETQRNKGNFPGRFSGRQFSNSRSEMNVSTLELGDSALYLCASSLGRGSPLHFGNGTRLTVT.

V and J are TRBV4-1 and TRBJ2-3; possible D gene TRBD2, 6 bases. Per the germline V gene, CDR1 is MGHRA and CDR2 is YSYEKL. CDR3 length equals 14 residues. The ends were cut back, 3 bases at V and 3 bases at J, with 10 bases in the middle. CDR3 nucleotide sequence: TGCGCCAGCAGCCATCGGGACTTGACAGATACGCAGTATTTT. It encodes CASSHRDLTDTQYF.

This chain connects TRBV10-3 to TRBJ1-1; 10 bases fit TRBD1. This CDR3 spans 15 amino acids. J gave up 4 bases and V 1 base, and 3 bases lay outside the gene matches. From germline, CDR1 is ENHRY and CDR2 SYGVKD. The CDR3 DNA is TGTGCCATCAGTGAGTTGGGACAGGGGCGCACTGAAGCTTTCTTT. This codes for CAISELGQGRTEAFF.

V usage is TRBV7-9 and J usage is TRBJ1-2; TRBD1 aligns across 7 bases. The CDR3 covers 14 residues. The trim removed 4 bases at V and 5 bases at J, leaving 7 bases unmatched. The germline V gene encodes CDR1 SEHNR and CDR2 FQNEAQ (reference sequence). This CDR3 is CASSSLGTEYGYTF. The DNA of the CDR3 is TGTGCCAGCAGCTCCCTCGGGACAGAGTATGGCTACACCTTC.

This chain connects TRBV6-2 or TRBV6-3 to TRBJ1-2; D is possibly TRBD1 (5 bases). Deletions cut 2 bases from V and 1 base from J, with 11 bases between. The CDR3 consists of 15 residues. Germline lookup yields CDR1 MNHEY and CDR2 SVGEGT. CDR3 nucleotides: TGTGCCAGCAGTTACGCGGGACGGAGTAACTATGGCTACACCTTC. It codes for CASSYAGRSNYGYTF.

The chain employs TRBV9 and TRBJ1-5; TRBD1 agrees at 11 bases. Germline CDR1 SGDLS, CDR2 YYNGEE. V dropped 2 bases and J dropped 4; count of bases not matched to a gene: 2. This CDR3 contains 15 residues. The CDR3 coding sequence is TGTGCCAGCAGCGTCGGACAGGGGGCGAATCAGCCCCAGCATTTT. The encoded protein is CASSVGQGANQPQHF.

The rearrangement uses TRBV4-1 and TRBJ2-7; no clear D. The germline V gene encodes CDR1 MGHRA and CDR2 YSYEKL. The CDR3 extends over 16 amino acids. V lost 0 bases to trimming and J lost 1 base, with 13 bases between them. CDR3 DNA: TGCGCCAGCAGCCAAGAGACGCAGGTGTCGTCCTACGAGCAGTACTTC. It is translated as CASSQETQVSSYEQYF.

This clone turned up a few times. The rearrangement joins TRBV7-6 to TRBJ1-1; D is ambiguous. Trimming pared 4 bases from V and 1 base from J, leaving 7 bases between. This CDR3 has 13 amino acids. CDR1 and CDR2 from the germline V gene are SGHVS and FNYEAQ. CDR3 in DNA: TGTGCCAGCAGCTGGGGAGAGAACACTGAAGCTTTCTTT. Protein sequence: CASSWGENTEAFF.

The chain links TRBV4-1 to TRBJ2-1, with 9 bases matching TRBD2. The germline V gene has CDR1 MGHRA and CDR2 YSYEKL. The ends lost 2 bases at V and 0 bases at J; junction bases unmatched: 11. This CDR3 has 19 residues. Here the CDR3 reads CASSQRSSGVLSSYNEQFF. Here the CDR3 DNA reads TGCGCCAGCAGCCAACGGTCTAGCGGGGTCCTTAGCTCCTACAATGAGCAGTTCTTC.

The V gene is TRBV4-1, the J gene TRBJ2-2; possible D gene TRBD2, 6 bases. The V and J ends lost 0 bases and 6 bases respectively, with 11 bases between them. The CDR3 consists of 15 residues. Germline V lookup: CDR1 MGHRA, CDR2 YSYEKL. Here the CDR3 DNA reads TGCGCCAGCAGCCAAGAATGGAGGGCCCCCGGGGAGCTGTTTTTT. Amino acid sequence: CASSQEWRAPGELFF.

The chain carries TRBV5-1 and TRBJ2-2, with D tentatively TRBD2 (5 bases). The germline V and J ends were trimmed by 10 bases and 4 bases, with 23 bases remaining between them. CDR3 length equals 16 residues. Germline V gives CDR1 SGHRS, CDR2 YFSETQ. CDR3 DNA sequence: TGCGCCTCCCACGGTCGCGGGCTGCAGAGCACCGGGGAGCTGTTTTTT. This codes for CASHGRGLQSTGELFF.